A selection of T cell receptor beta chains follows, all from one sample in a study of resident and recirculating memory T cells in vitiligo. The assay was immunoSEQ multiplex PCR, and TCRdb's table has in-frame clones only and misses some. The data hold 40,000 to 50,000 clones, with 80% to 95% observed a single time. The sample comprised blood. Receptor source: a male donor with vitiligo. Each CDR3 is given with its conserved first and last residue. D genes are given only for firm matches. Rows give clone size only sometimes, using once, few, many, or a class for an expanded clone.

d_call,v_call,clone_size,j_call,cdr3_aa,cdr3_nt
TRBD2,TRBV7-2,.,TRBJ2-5,CASSLHTSGQETQYF,TGTGCCAGCAGCTTACACACTAGCGGCCAAGAGACCCAGTACTTC
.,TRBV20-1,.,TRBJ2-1,CSLQTSEFF,TGCAGTTTGCAGACTAGTGAGTTCTTC
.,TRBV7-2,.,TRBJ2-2,CASSPTNGELFF,TGTGCCAGCAGCCCTACGAACGGGGAGCTGTTTTTT
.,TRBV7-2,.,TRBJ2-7,CASSSRDSYEQYF,TGTGCCAGCAGTTCACGGGACTCCTACGAGCAGTACTTC
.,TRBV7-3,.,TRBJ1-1,CASSLSRAAEAFF,TGTGCCAGCAGCTTATCCAGGGCTGCTGAAGCTTTCTTT
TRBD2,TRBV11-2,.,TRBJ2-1,CASSLDPGGVGNEQFF,TGTGCCAGCAGCTTAGATCCGGGAGGGGTGGGAAATGAGCAGTTCTTC
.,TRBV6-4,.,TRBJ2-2,CASSVAGGTGELFF,TGTGCCAGCAGTGTAGCAGGGGGGACCGGGGAGCTGTTTTTT
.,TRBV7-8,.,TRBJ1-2,CASSLVGSSGGYTF,TGTGCCAGCAGCTTAGTCGGCTCTAGCGGTGGCTACACCTTC
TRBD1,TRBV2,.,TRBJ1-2,CASSLTGGTGVGYTF,TGTGCCAGCAGCCTTACCGGGGGGACAGGGGTTGGCTACACCTTC
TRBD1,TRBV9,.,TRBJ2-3,CASSARQGQGTDTQYF,TGTGCCAGCAGCGCGCGGCAGGGACAGGGCACAGATACGCAGTATTTT
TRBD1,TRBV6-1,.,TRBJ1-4,CASSEERRDRGHEKLFF,TGTGCCAGCAGTGAAGAGAGGCGGGACAGGGGGCATGAAAAACTGTTTTTT
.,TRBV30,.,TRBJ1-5,CAWSNGGWPQHF,TGTGCCTGGAGTAATGGGGGGTGGCCCCAGCATTTT
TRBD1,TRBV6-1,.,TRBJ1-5,CASSWGQEGDPQHF,TGTGCCAGCAGTTGGGGACAGGAAGGAGATCCCCAGCATTTT
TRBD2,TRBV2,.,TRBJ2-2,CASNNRAGGQTGELFF,TGTGCCAGCAACAACCGGGCGGGGGGGCAAACCGGGGAGCTGTTTTTT
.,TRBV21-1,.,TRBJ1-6,CASSKSPGTGRYNSPLHF,TGTGCCAGCAGCAAGAGTCCCGGGACAGGGCGCTATAATTCACCCCTCCACTTT
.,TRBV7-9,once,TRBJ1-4,CASSLVLETNEKLFF,TGTGCCAGCAGCTTAGTTTTGGAGACTAATGAAAAACTGTTTTTT